The T cell receptor beta chain under discussion was sequenced for a study of cytomegalovirus exposure and HLA in healthy donors. The study, taken as a whole, reports: Productive rates of about 87% or about 30% were seen for most TCR beta V segments in an earlier analysis. In a later analysis, HLA-C alleles had the fewest associated TCRs, DRB1 alleles the most.

Amplification used 60 Vbeta primers and 13 Jbeta primers. Some clones are missing from TCRdb's copy, which holds only in-frame ones; the method was immunoSEQ multiplex PCR. The table records fewer than 250,000 clones, approximately 78% of them present only once. For this clone: Its antigen is currently unknown.

The receptor's source is a man younger than 40 in good health and CMV-seronegative. Input material: PBMCs.

In DNA, the CDR3 is TGTGCCAGCTTTCCGGTCGGGGGGCGTCTGGAGCAGTACTTC. As protein: CASFPVGGRLEQYF. This chain uses TRBV6-4 with TRBJ2-7, with D maybe TRBD2 (7 bases). This CDR3 contains 14 residues. Trimming removed 8 bases from V and 7 bases from J, with 21 bases in between. CDR1 is MRHNA, CDR2 SNTAGT, per germline.